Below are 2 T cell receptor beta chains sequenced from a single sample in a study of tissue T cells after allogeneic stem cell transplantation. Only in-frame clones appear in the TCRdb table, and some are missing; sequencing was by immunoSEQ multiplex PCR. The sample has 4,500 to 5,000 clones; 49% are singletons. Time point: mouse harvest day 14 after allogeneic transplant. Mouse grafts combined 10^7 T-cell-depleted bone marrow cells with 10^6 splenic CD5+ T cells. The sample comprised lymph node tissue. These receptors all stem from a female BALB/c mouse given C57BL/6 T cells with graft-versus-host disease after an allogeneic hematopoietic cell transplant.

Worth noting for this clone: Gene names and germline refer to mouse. CDR3 DNA (partial): TGTGCCAGCAGTGATGGGGCAGGGGTCTATGAACAGTAC. Residues: CASSDGAGVYEQY. The full CDR3 is CASSDGAGVYEQYF. This sequence joins TRBV13-3 and TRBJ2-7, with D perhaps matching TRBD1 (6 bases). The observed sequence ends 1 residue before the CDR3 terminus, with the missing tail filled in from the germline J gene. Germline values: CDR1 NNHDY, CDR2 SYVADS. This CDR3 is 14 amino acids long. V lost 0 bases and J lost 3, with 10 bases in between.

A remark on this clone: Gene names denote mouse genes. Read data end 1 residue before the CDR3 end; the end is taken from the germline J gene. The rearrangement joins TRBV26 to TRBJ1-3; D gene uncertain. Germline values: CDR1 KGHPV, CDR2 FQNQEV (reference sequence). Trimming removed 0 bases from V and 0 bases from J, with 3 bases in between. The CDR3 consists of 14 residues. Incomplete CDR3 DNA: TGTGCCAGCAGTCTGTCCATTTCTGGAAATACGCTCTAT. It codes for CASSLSISGNTLY. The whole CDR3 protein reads CASSLSISGNTLYF.